The 30 T cell receptor beta chains presented below share a single source sample, sequenced in a study of blood T cell repertoires in COVID-19. This table comes from immunoSEQ multiplex PCR, and its TCRdb copy is limited to in-frame clones, with some not included. The table lists 200,000 to 250,000 clones, around 85% of them singletons, with around 4.1% in the top ten. The sample comprised peripheral blood. All receptors derive from a middle-aged woman with active or convalescent COVID-19.

This clone has a single count. The J gene is TRBJ2-1, the V gene TRBV6-5; D possibly corresponds to TRBD1 (6 bases). V was clipped by 8 bases and J by 6 bases, with 14 bases between them. This CDR3 contains 13 residues. Per germline, CDR1 MNHEY and CDR2 SVGAGI. The DNA of the CDR3 is TGTGCCAGCGCCGCAGGGGATTTCAATGAGCAGTTCTTC. Translated, it gives CASAAGDFNEQFF.

This clone was seen a handful of times. This chain links TRBV7-9 with TRBJ2-2; D is possibly TRBD1 (5 bases). The CDR3 is 17 amino acids. V dropped 8 bases and J dropped 1 base, with 20 bases sitting between them. Looked up from germline, CDR1 is SEHNR and CDR2 is FQNEAQ (reference sequence). The CDR3 DNA reads as TGTGCCAGCCACGTTAGCCTGTGGGGCCAGAACACCGGGGAGCTGTTTTTT. This sequence encodes CASHVSLWGQNTGELFF.

V gene TRBV6-6 combines with J gene TRBJ1-3; D is undetermined. This CDR3 contains 13 residues. Germline lookup yields CDR1 MNHNY and CDR2 SVGAGI (reference sequence). V shed 7 bases and J shed 4 bases, with 11 bases lying between them. The CDR3 DNA reads as TGTGCCAGCAACCAGGTCTCCGGAAACACCATATATTTT. Translation gives CASNQVSGNTIYF.

The chain employs TRBV20-1 and TRBJ1-6; the D gene is possibly TRBD1 (5 bases). Germline V lookup: CDR1 DFQATT, CDR2 SNEGSKA (reference sequence). The V gene lost 3 bases and the J gene lost 5 bases, with 11 bases spanning the gap. The CDR3 runs to 14 residues. CDR3 loop: CSASLGLDNSPLHF. CDR3 sequence (DNA): TGCAGTGCTAGTTTGGGACTAGATAATTCACCCCTCCACTTT.

The chain couples TRBV7-3 to TRBJ2-3; 8 nucleotides align to TRBD2. The CDR3 contains 16 residues. CDR1 and CDR2 (germline): SGHTA, FQGTGA. Trimming took 1 base from V and 2 from J; bases not matched to a gene: 5. CDR3 in amino acids: CASSLRSGGNTDTQYF. CDR3 DNA: TGTGCCAGCAGCTTAAGAAGCGGGGGTAACACAGATACGCAGTATTTT.

This clone appeared once. This chain connects TRBV6-1 to TRBJ1-2; 7 bases line up with TRBD1. The CDR3 runs 15 residues. Germline V gene data show CDR1 as MNHNS and CDR2 as SASEGT. V lost 1 base to trimming and J lost 2 bases; unmatched junction nucleotides: 4. The CDR3 loop is CASSEGPDRNYGYTF. CDR3 bases: TGTGCCAGCAGTGAAGGGCCGGACAGGAACTATGGCTACACCTTC.

CDR3 sequence (DNA): TGTGCCAGCAGCAAATCGGCCCAGGGGGTAACTGAAGCTTTCTTT. Translating gives CASSKSAQGVTEAFF. The chain has TRBV7-9 and TRBJ1-1, with 7 bases identical to TRBD1. The CDR3 loop spans 15 amino acids. The germline gives CDR1 SEHNR, CDR2 FQNEAQ (reference sequence). With 5 bases clipped from V and 5 bases from J, the junction kept 11 bases outside the gene matches.

V and J are TRBV30 and TRBJ1-6; maybe TRBD1 (5 bases). The CDR3 length is 14 residues. The V gene's germline CDR1 is GTSNPN and CDR2 SVGIG (reference sequence). Trimming removed 5 bases from V and 3 bases from J, with 11 bases in between. The CDR3 reads CAWRAGGYNSPLHF. Written as DNA, the CDR3 is TGTGCCTGGCGGGCCGGGGGCTATAATTCACCCCTCCACTTT.

The genes are TRBV28 and TRBJ1-1; D is perhaps TRBD1 (6 bases). Deletions cut 4 bases from V and 1 base from J, with 13 bases between. This CDR3 has 15 amino acids. Germline CDR1 reads MDHEN; CDR2 reads SYDVKM. The DNA for the CDR3 is TGTGCCAGCAGTTGGAACCAGGGGAGGAACACTGAAGCTTTCTTT. Protein sequence: CASSWNQGRNTEAFF.

The gene calls are TRBV5-1 and TRBJ2-3, with 9 bases that match TRBD1. Per the germline V gene, CDR1 is SGHRS and CDR2 is YFSETQ. The CDR3 loop spans 14 amino acids. Trimming took 0 bases from V and 6 from J; bases not matched to a gene: 2. CDR3 coding DNA: TGCGCCAGCAGCTTGGGGGACAGGGCGGATACGCAGTATTTT. Protein sequence: CASSLGDRADTQYF.

V usage is TRBV5-1 and J usage is TRBJ1-6; 7 nucleotides agree with TRBD1. The CDR3 totals 16 residues. With 5 bases clipped from V and 0 bases from J, the junction kept 5 bases outside the gene matches. Germline values: CDR1 SGHRS, CDR2 YFSETQ. The CDR3 loop is CASSGTASSYNSPLHF. DNA of the CDR3: TGCGCCAGCAGTGGGACAGCCAGCTCCTATAATTCACCCCTCCACTTT.

In its sample, this clone was seen a few times. The chain employs TRBV28 and TRBJ1-1, with a tentative D call TRBD1 (6 bases). The V end was cut by 5 bases, the J end by 1 base, with 14 bases between. The CDR3 runs to 15 residues. Germline V gives CDR1 MDHEN, CDR2 SYDVKM. CDR3 sequence (DNA): TGTGCCAGCAGTCTCCCGGACAGAAAGAACACTGAAGCTTTCTTT. This gives the protein CASSLPDRKNTEAFF.

The chain carries TRBV19 and TRBJ1-2; a possible D gene is TRBD1 (6 bases). Trimming took off 9 bases at V and 5 bases at J, with 22 bases between the two ends. Per germline, CDR1 LNHDA and CDR2 SQIVND (reference sequence). The CDR3 contains 15 residues. CDR3 DNA sequence: TGTGCCAGGGCCCTCGGGGGGGCGGGTTGGTATGGCTACACCTTC. Translated, it gives CARALGGAGWYGYTF.

The chain links TRBV10-1 to TRBJ2-5; D is unresolved. CDR1 and CDR2 from the germline V gene are WNHNN and SYGVQD (reference sequence). Trimming pared 3 bases from V and 5 bases from J, leaving 7 bases between. This CDR3 has 12 amino acids. As DNA, the CDR3 is TGCGCCAGCAGTGATGGCACCGAGACCCAGTACTTC. Its protein product is CASSDGTETQYF.

The chain links TRBV5-1 to TRBJ1-2; weak D call: TRBD1 (6 bases). Germline V lookup: CDR1 SGHRS, CDR2 YFSETQ. V was clipped by 0 bases and J by 5 bases, with 8 bases between them. The CDR3 length is 13 residues. The CDR3 nucleotides are TGCGCCAGCAGCTTGGAAGGGGGTTATGGCTACACCTTC. Translation gives CASSLEGGYGYTF.

The rearrangement uses TRBV11-3 and TRBJ2-1; 10 bases are shared with TRBD2. The germline CDR1 and CDR2 sequences are SGHNT and YENEEA. V was pared by 5 bases and J by 9 bases, with 10 bases of the junction left unmatched. CDR3 length: 15 residues. The CDR3 is CASSLKRGGLSEQFF. DNA for the CDR3: TGTGCCAGCAGCCTCAAGCGGGGGGGCCTAAGTGAGCAGTTCTTC.

The chain has TRBV5-1 and TRBJ1-2, with 9 bases lining up with TRBD1. This CDR3 has 15 residues. J gave up 6 bases and V 4 bases, and 10 bases lay outside the gene matches. Germline CDR1 reads SGHRS; CDR2 reads YFSETQ. The DNA for the CDR3 is TGCGCCAGCAGCCAGCCGGGACAGGGAGGAGATGGCTACACCTTC. Amino acids: CASSQPGQGGDGYTF. The full variable domain, in which reference TRBV5-1 and TRBJ1-2 provide the parts outside the CDR3, is KAGVTQTPRYLIKTRGQQVTLSCSPISGHRSVSWYQQTPGQGLQFLFEYFSETQRNKGNFPGRFSGRQFSNSRSEMNVSTLELGDSALYLCASSQPGQGGDGYTFGSGTRLTVV.

The chain links TRBV10-3 to TRBJ2-3, with a possible D match to TRBD2 (6 bases). With 8 bases removed from V and 8 bases from J, the gap between germline ends came to 17 bases. CDR1 is ENHRY, CDR2 SYGVKD, per germline. This CDR3 comprises 13 residues. CDR3 bases: TGTGCCATCGGGGAAGGAGGGGACCCTACGCAGTATTTT. Translation gives CAIGEGGDPTQYF.

This chain uses TRBV5-1 with TRBJ1-5; D is perhaps TRBD1 (5 bases). The CDR3 sequence is 15 residues long. V was cut by 0 bases and J by 3 bases, with 10 bases left in between. CDR1 SGHRS and CDR2 YFSETQ come from the germline V gene. The CDR3 is CASSLEPGPNQPQHF. CDR3 DNA sequence: TGCGCCAGCAGCTTGGAACCAGGGCCCAATCAGCCCCAGCATTTT.

As to this clone: Other DNA sequences in the same sample also yield this CDR3. The rearrangement joins TRBV11-2 to TRBJ1-6; D is perhaps TRBD1 (6 bases). This CDR3 is 13 amino acids long. Trimming pared 5 bases from V and 7 bases from J, leaving 9 bases between. CDR1 is SGHAT, CDR2 FQNNGV, per germline. The CDR3 nucleotides are TGTGCCAGCAGCCTAGGGACAAATTCACCCCTCCACTTT. It is translated as CASSLGTNSPLHF.

V usage is TRBV11-2 and J usage is TRBJ1-2; 8 bases match TRBD1. The V gene end was trimmed by 1 base and the J gene end by 2 bases; junction bases not matched to a gene: 12. This CDR3 is 18 amino acids long. Germline CDR1 is SGHAT and CDR2 is FQNNGV. This CDR3 reads CASSLARQGRDKNYGYTF. In nucleotides, the CDR3 is TGTGCCAGCAGCTTAGCCCGACAGGGGAGGGATAAAAACTATGGCTACACCTTC.

The chain recombines TRBV7-2 with TRBJ2-1; TRBD2 aligns across 7 bases. Germline-derived CDR1 and CDR2 are SGHTA and FQGNSA. The CDR3 loop spans 14 amino acids. After removal of 4 bases from V and 7 bases from J, the junction contained 7 bases not matched to a gene. In DNA form, the CDR3 reads TGTGCCAGCAGCTCGGGACTACTTGGGAATGAGCAGTTCTTC. The encoded protein is CASSSGLLGNEQFF.

V usage is TRBV7-8 and J usage is TRBJ1-1; TRBD1 agrees at 7 bases. The CDR3 sequence is 15 residues long. Trimming at V came to 5 bases and at J to 1 base, leaving 7 bases not matched to a gene. Germline loops: CDR1 SGHVS, CDR2 FQNEAQ. DNA for the CDR3: TGTGCCAGCAGCCAAAGGACAGGATGGAACACTGAAGCTTTCTTT. This gives the protein CASSQRTGWNTEAFF.

V is TRBV19 and J is TRBJ1-2, with no clear D. Germline-derived CDR1 and CDR2 are LNHDA and SQIVND (reference sequence). V was pared by 5 bases and J by 3 bases, with 10 bases between. This CDR3 comprises 13 residues. For the CDR3, the DNA is TGTGCCAGTAGTTCTAGGACTGACTATGGCTACACCTTC. It encodes CASSSRTDYGYTF.

This clone was detected only a few times. The V gene is TRBV2, the J gene TRBJ1-4, with TRBD1 matching 7 bases. With 4 bases clipped from V and 4 bases from J, the junction kept 6 bases outside the gene matches. Looked up from germline, CDR1 is SNHLY and CDR2 is FYNNEI. The CDR3 has 15 residues. The CDR3 bases are TGTGCCAGCAGTGCCGGGACAGCCCTTAATGAAAAACTGTTTTTT. Its protein is CASSAGTALNEKLFF.

The chain employs TRBV18 and TRBJ1-1; TRBD1 matches at 9 bases. This CDR3 region has 16 residues. CDR1 and CDR2 (germline): KGHSH, LQKENI. V shed 6 bases and J 2 bases; nucleotides not matched to a gene: 10. The CDR3 reads CASSPSRTGDNTEAFF. CDR3 sequence (DNA): TGTGCCAGCTCGCCGAGCCGGACAGGGGATAACACTGAAGCTTTCTTT.

This sequence joins TRBV3-1 (or the pseudogene TRBV3-2) and TRBJ2-2, with D perhaps TRBD1 (6 bases). Deletions cut 3 bases from V and 3 bases from J, with 8 bases between. Germline V gives CDR1 LGHDT, CDR2 YNNKEL (reference sequence). The CDR3 sequence is 14 residues long. CDR3 sequence: CASSQRQDTGELFF. The CDR3 bases are TGTGCCAGCAGCCAGCGACAGGACACCGGGGAGCTGTTTTTT.

This clone appeared a single time. V gene TRBV4-1 combines with J gene TRBJ2-1; D is ambiguous. Looked up from germline, CDR1 is MGHRA and CDR2 is YSYEKL. CDR3 length: 15 amino acids. V was trimmed by 0 bases and J by 4 bases, leaving 10 bases between them. The CDR3, as DNA: TGCGCCAGCAGCCAAGATAGCACTGGGTACAATGAGCAGTTCTTC. It codes for CASSQDSTGYNEQFF.

The CDR3 bases are TGCAGCGCTCCGGGACAGGGAGAAAAGGGCTACACCTTC. The encoded protein is CSAPGQGEKGYTF. The chain couples TRBV29-1 to TRBJ1-2; 9 bases are shared with TRBD1. Trimming removed 7 bases from V and 8 bases from J; junction bases left unmatched: 11. In germline, CDR1 is SQVTM, CDR2 ANQGSEA. This CDR3 region has 13 residues. Complete variable domain (other parts from reference TRBV29-1 and TRBJ1-2): SAVISQKPSRDICQRGTSLTIQCQVDSQVTMMFWYRQQPGQSLTLIATANQGSEATYESGFVIDKFPISRPNLTFSTLTVSNMSPEDSSIYLCSAPGQGEKGYTFGSGTRLTVV.

The chain joins TRBV10-2 to TRBJ1-6; TRBD1 aligns across 7 bases. This CDR3 is 14 amino acids long. Germline V gene lookup returns CDR1 WSHSY and CDR2 SAAADI. The trim removed 5 bases at V and 10 bases at J, leaving 8 bases unmatched. As DNA, the CDR3 is TGCGCCAGCAGTATCGACAGGGTACAATCACCCCTCCACTTT. Translation gives CASSIDRVQSPLHF.